Described below is a single TCR delta chain sequence and its context. Its target antigen remains unknown. Per-base qualities were not stored, and no clone one base away is much larger. Library prep was done by RT-PCR. The data were produced on an Illumina MiSeq. TCRdb reanalyzed the public reads with the CATT caller, and identical DNA sequences were merged afterwards. The sample table lists almost 3,000 delta-chain clones, around 30% of them with a count of one. The top ten hold around 25% of the sample. This sample stems from a study of gamma-delta T cells after stem cell transplantation (dated by TCRdb to 2016 to 2017). From its cysteine to its phenylalanine, the CDR3 spans 19 amino acids. Just CDR3 DNA is preserved here, 57 bases in frame from base 1. V trim: 4 bases; J trim: 0 bases; unmatched bases: 13. Taken from the germline V gene, the CDR1 and CDR2 loops are GEAIGNYY and EKD.

Sequencing was carried out using gamma-delta T cells. The sequence was obtained from a human donor. It is not recorded whose cells these are; they may come from a transplant donor. The chain joins TRDV2 to TRDJ1; 13 central nucleotides agree with TRDD3. This receptor has the CDR3 CACESVPDWGIRYTDKLIF. The base sequence is TGTGCCTGTGAGTCCGTCCCGGACTGGGGGATACGGTACACCGATAAACTCATCTTT.